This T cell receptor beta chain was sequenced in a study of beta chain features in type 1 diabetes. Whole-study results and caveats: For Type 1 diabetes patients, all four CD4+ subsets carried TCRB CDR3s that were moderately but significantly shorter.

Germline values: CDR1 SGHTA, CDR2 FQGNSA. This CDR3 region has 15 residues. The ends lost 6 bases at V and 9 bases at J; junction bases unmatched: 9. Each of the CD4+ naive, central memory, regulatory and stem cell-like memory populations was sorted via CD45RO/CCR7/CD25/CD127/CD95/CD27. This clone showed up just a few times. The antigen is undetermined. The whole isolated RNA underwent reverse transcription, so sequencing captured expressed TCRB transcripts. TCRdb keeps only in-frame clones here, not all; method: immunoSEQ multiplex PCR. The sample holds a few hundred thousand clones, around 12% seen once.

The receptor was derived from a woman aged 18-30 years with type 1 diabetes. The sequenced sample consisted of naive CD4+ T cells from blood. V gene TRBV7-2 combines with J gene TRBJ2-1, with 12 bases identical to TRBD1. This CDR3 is CASRIPGQGASEQFF. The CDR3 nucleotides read TGTGCCAGCAGGATACCGGGACAGGGGGCATCTGAGCAGTTCTTC.